The present entry profiles one T cell receptor (beta chain) with its context. Its antigen is not identified. V lost 3 bases, J lost 2 bases, and 18 bases stayed unmatched. The CDR3 runs to 19 residues. The V gene's germline CDR1 is SGDLS and CDR2 YYNGEE. Primers: 60 Vbeta forward and 13 Jbeta reverse. The assay was immunoSEQ multiplex PCR, and TCRdb's table has in-frame clones only and misses some. The sample carries about 230,000 clones, around 78% recorded once. This sample stems from a study of cytomegalovirus exposure and HLA in healthy donors. Points from the study as a whole: After further analysis at a later stage, 16,951 TCR beta sequences were associated with HLA alleles at 0.05 false discovery rate. An apparent linkage of common viral pathogens to several of the most significant clusters emerged in a later analysis.

Material: PBMCs. The sequence derives from a boy between 5 and 17 years old in good health and CMV-seronegative. The gene calls are TRBV9 and TRBJ1-1, with 8 bases identical to TRBD1. The CDR3 here is CASSASPGTGLTPNTEAFF. DNA of the CDR3: TGTGCCAGCAGCGCCAGTCCCGGGACAGGTTTGACACCTAACACTGAAGCTTTCTTT.